This T cell receptor (beta chain) is drawn from a study of T cells in pancreatic ductal adenocarcinoma. Germline CDR1 SGDLS, CDR2 YYNGEE. The CDR3 covers 14 residues. Trimming removed 4 bases from V and 0 bases from J, with 10 bases in between. TCRdb's copy holds only in-frame clones and misses some; the assay was immunoSEQ multiplex PCR. This table holds 100,000 or so clones, roughly 96% found once. This clone turned up a few times. Its matching antigen is unknown. The selected patients with pancreatic ductal adenocarcinoma had surgery but no neoadjuvant therapy. Overall study findings and caveats: Blood had more productive templates and roughly 7.5-fold more unique clonotypes than tumor. Enrichment of CD45RO+ effector over naive T cells in tumors may bias clonality.

Sequencing input: PBMCs. The sequence came from a human donor with pancreatic ductal adenocarcinoma. The chain combines TRBV9 with TRBJ2-5; D might be TRBD2 (5 bases). The CDR3 region is CASSPRADQETQYF. CDR3 nucleotide sequence: TGTGCCAGCAGCCCCCGAGCGGACCAAGAGACCCAGTACTTC.